The sequence of this T cell receptor (beta chain) was determined in a study of CD8+CD57+ T cells in acquired aplastic anemia. Whole-study context: When averaged, DNA from sorted CD4+ and CD8+ cells came to about 2.9 ug.

By flow cytometry, patients selected for sequencing had shown an expansion of CD8+CD57+ cells. The template for TCR beta VDJ and CDR3 sequence profiling was genomic DNA. TCRdb recomputed calls from the reads with MiXCR, one row per CDR3 protein. The table includes approximately 470,000 distinct CDR3 sequences, roughly a third detected once. The sample consisted of sorted CD4+, CD8+, or CD8+CD57+ T cells (not recorded which) from PBMCs. This sequence originates from a human donor with aplastic anemia.

CDR3 in amino acids: CAISGDVYEQYF. The CDR3, as DNA: TGTGCCATCAGTGGGGACGTATACGAGCAGTACTTC. The chain is built from TRBV10-3 and TRBJ2-7, with D possibly being TRBD1 or TRBD2 (5 bases each). Per germline, CDR1 ENHRY and CDR2 SYGVKD. The V gene lost 4 bases and the J gene lost 4 bases, with 8 bases spanning the gap. This CDR3 has 12 residues.